These 7 T cell receptor beta chains were all obtained from the same sample, sequenced in a study of cytomegalovirus exposure and HLA in healthy donors. The PCR contained 60 Vbeta and 13 Jbeta primers. The protocol was immunoSEQ multiplex PCR, while the TCRdb copy is restricted to in-frame clones and leaves out a portion. The sample has around 180,000 clones, about 80% seen once. Sequencing used PBMCs. The origin of the receptors is a young woman in good health and CMV-seropositive.

This clone occurred once. The chain employs TRBV6-4 and TRBJ1-2; D call uncertain. Germline V CDR1 and CDR2: MRHNA, SNTAGT. There are 12 residues in the CDR3. The V and J ends lost 9 bases and 3 bases respectively, with 11 bases between them. The CDR3 bases are TGTGCCAGTTTTCTGGGAGACTATGGCTACACCTTC. It yields the protein CASFLGDYGYTF.

The chain links TRBV6-1 to TRBJ1-1; TRBD1 agrees at 8 bases. J gave up 4 bases and V 6 bases, and 4 bases lay outside the gene matches. Germline V gives CDR1 MNHNS, CDR2 SASEGT. The CDR3 sequence is 13 residues long. The DNA for the CDR3 is TGTGCCAGCAGGACAGGGGAGACCACTGAAGCTTTCTTT. This codes for CASRTGETTEAFF.

The chain is built from TRBV11-1 and TRBJ1-5; a weak D match, TRBD1 (5 bases). The CDR3 sequence is 18 residues long. The V gene lost 2 bases and the J gene lost 0 bases, with 17 bases spanning the gap. The germline gives CDR1 SGHAT, CDR2 FQDESV (reference sequence). The CDR3 reads CASSLRGGSGYSNQPQHF. The CDR3 DNA is TGTGCCAGCAGCTTAAGGGGAGGGTCAGGTTATAGCAATCAGCCCCAGCATTTT.

The chain joins TRBV7-2 to TRBJ2-6; D possibly corresponds to TRBD1 (6 bases). The CDR3 length is 16 residues. V dropped 5 bases and J dropped 4 bases, with 15 bases sitting between them. Germline V gives CDR1 SGHTA, CDR2 FQGNSA. The CDR3 bases are TGTGCCAGCAGCCAACGAGGGGGAAGGGGGGCCAACGTCCTGACTTTC. Residues: CASSQRGGRGANVLTF.

The gene calls are TRBV4-2 and TRBJ1-1; D might be TRBD1 (6 bases). The germline gives CDR1 LGHNA, CDR2 YNFKEQ. The length of the CDR3 is 16 residues. Between the trimmed V and J ends, which lost 1 base and 2 bases, there was a span of 14 bases. DNA of the CDR3: TGTGCCAGCAGCCAAGGGGTTAGGACAGTAAACACTGAAGCTTTCTTT. Encoded protein: CASSQGVRTVNTEAFF.

The chain couples TRBV11-2 to TRBJ2-4, with a weak D call TRBD2 (6 bases). Trimming took 5 bases from V and 7 from J, leaving 15 bases between them. The CDR3 has 14 residues. Germline lookup yields CDR1 SGHAT and CDR2 FQNNGV. The CDR3: CASSLRDSGNIQYF. The CDR3 nucleotides are TGTGCCAGCAGCCTCCGGGACTCAGGGAACATTCAGTACTTC.

The chain is built from TRBV10-3 and TRBJ2-5, with a possible D match to TRBD1 (5 bases). The CDR3 spans 13 residues. V lost 2 bases and J 2 bases, leaving 6 bases between the germline ends. CDR1 and CDR2 (germline): ENHRY, SYGVKD. The CDR3 nucleotides are TGTGCCATCAGTGAGACAGGTCAAGAGACCCAGTACTTC. Amino acid sequence: CAISETGQETQYF.